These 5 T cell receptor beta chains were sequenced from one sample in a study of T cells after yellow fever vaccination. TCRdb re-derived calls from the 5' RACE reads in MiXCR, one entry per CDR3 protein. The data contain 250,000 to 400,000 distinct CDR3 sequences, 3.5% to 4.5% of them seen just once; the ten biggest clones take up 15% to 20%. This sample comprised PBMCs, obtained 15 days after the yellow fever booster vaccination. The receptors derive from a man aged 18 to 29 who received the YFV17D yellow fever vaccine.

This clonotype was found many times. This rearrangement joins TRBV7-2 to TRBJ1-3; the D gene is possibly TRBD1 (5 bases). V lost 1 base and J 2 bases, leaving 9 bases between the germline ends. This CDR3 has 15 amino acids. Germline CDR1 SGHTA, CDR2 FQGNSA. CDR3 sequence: CASSLGRETGNTIYF. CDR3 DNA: TGTGCCAGCAGCTTAGGCAGGGAAACTGGAAACACCATATATTTT.

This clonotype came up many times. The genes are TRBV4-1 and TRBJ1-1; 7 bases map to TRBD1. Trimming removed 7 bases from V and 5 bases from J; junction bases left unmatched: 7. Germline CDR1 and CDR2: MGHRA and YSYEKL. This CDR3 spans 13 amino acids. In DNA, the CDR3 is TGCGCCAGCATGACCCTACAGGGGACTGAAGCTTTCTTT. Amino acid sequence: CASMTLQGTEAFF.

The CDR3, as DNA: TGCGCCAGCAGCCAAGATAGGGACCCCTTCTATGGCTACACCTTC. Protein: CASSQDRDPFYGYTF. V gene TRBV4-3 combines with J gene TRBJ1-2; the D gene is possibly TRBD1 (5 bases). Between the trimmed V and J ends, which lost 0 bases and 4 bases, there was a span of 12 bases. CDR1 and CDR2 (germline): LGHNA, YSLEER. This CDR3 is 15 amino acids long.

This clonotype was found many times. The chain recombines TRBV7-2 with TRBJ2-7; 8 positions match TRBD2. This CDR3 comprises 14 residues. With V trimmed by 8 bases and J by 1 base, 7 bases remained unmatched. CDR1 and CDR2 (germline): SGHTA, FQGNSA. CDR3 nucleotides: TGTGCCAGCGAACATCGGGGGGGGTCCTACGAGCAGTACTTC. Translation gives CASEHRGGSYEQYF.

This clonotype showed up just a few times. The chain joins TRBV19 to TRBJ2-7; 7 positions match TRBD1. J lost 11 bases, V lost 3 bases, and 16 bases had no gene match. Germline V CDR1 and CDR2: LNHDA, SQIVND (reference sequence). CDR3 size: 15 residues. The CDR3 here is CASSIPKDRLRSKYF. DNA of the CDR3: TGTGCCAGTAGTATCCCCAAGGACAGGCTGCGCTCGAAGTACTTC.